Listed below are T cell receptor beta chains from one sample, sequenced in a study of blood T cells in healthy people across ages. TCRdb processed the 5' RACE reads anew with MiXCR; each CDR3 protein has one entry. The data hold 600,000 to 850,000 distinct CDR3 sequences, with more than 20% observed a single time. The sample also formed part of further work on T cells of mothers and their children.

The sequenced sample was blood. The receptor source for this set is a boy younger than 18 in good health. CDR3s include the opening cysteine and the closing phenylalanine or tryptophan. The order of the fields is clone size, V gene, J gene, D gene, CDR3 length, CDR3 DNA, CDR3 protein. D genes are given only for firm matches. Part of the rows lack a size; the others show once, few, many or a class for expanded clones.

-	TRBV19	TRBJ2-6	-	15	TGTGCCAGTAGTATGGACGGCTCTGGGGCCAACGTCCTGACTTTC	CASSMDGSGANVLTF
-	TRBV12-5	TRBJ2-7	-	15	TGTGCTAGTGCCAGCGACAGTCTGACACCCTACGAGCAGTACTTC	CASASDSLTPYEQYF
few	TRBV28	TRBJ2-6	TRBD1	17	TGTGCCAGCAGCTTGGACAGGAGCAGCTCTGGGGCCAACGTCCTGACTTTC	CASSLDRSSSGANVLTF
few	TRBV2	TRBJ2-7	TRBD2	15	TGTGCCAGCAGATCCAGCGGGGGGGCCGCGATCGAGCAGTACTTC	CASRSSGGAAIEQYF
-	TRBV7-9	TRBJ1-4	TRBD1	14	TGTGCCAGCAGCCAGGGACAGGGGCATGAAAAACTGTTTTTT	CASSQGQGHEKLFF
-	TRBV10-3	TRBJ2-3	TRBD2	13	TGTGCCATGTCTAGCGGATTCACAGATACGCAGTATTTT	CAMSSGFTDTQYF
-	TRBV28	TRBJ2-3	TRBD2	12	TGTGCCAGCAGTCCCTTAGCGGGATTTGAGTATTTT	CASSPLAGFEYF
-	TRBV13	TRBJ2-5	-	14	TGTGCCAGCAGCTTAGTCCGGGGACGGGAGACCCAGTACTTC	CASSLVRGRETQYF
few	TRBV27	TRBJ2-7	TRBD2	13	TGTGCCACCAGGAGGGACTATTCCTACGAGCAGTACTTC	CATRRDYSYEQYF
-	TRBV20-1	TRBJ2-1	TRBD2	13	TGCAGTGCTGATGGGAGGGCCTCGGATGAGCAGTTCTTC	CSADGRASDEQFF